The 20 T cell receptor beta chains below were found in one sample sequenced in a study of cytomegalovirus exposure and HLA in healthy donors. PCR employed 60 Vbeta and 13 Jbeta primers. Assay used: immunoSEQ multiplex PCR; TCRdb lists only in-frame clones, some missing. The sample table includes 90,000 to 150,000 clones. The sequenced material came from PBMCs. These receptor sequences come from a man younger than 35 in good health and CMV-seronegative.

The rearrangement links TRBV6-5 to TRBJ1-1, with TRBD1 identical over 9 bases. The CDR3 consists of 15 residues. V lost 6 bases, J lost 7 bases, and 12 bases stayed unmatched. The germline V gene has CDR1 MNHEY and CDR2 SVGAGI. In nucleotides, the CDR3 is TGTGCCAGCAGATCAGACAGGGGGGGACAGGGTGAAGCTTTCTTT. Encoded protein: CASRSDRGGQGEAFF.

The CDR3 spells CASSPGLVFGNEQFF. The CDR3 region has the DNA TGTGCCAGCAGCCCCGGACTAGTATTCGGCAATGAGCAGTTCTTC. The J gene is TRBJ2-1, the V gene TRBV5-4, with 7 bases identical to TRBD2. The CDR3 totals 15 residues. Germline CDR1 reads SGHNT; CDR2 reads YYREEE (reference sequence). After removal of 4 bases from V and 6 bases from J, the junction contained 10 bases not matched to a gene.

The rearrangement uses TRBV7-9 and TRBJ2-5, with TRBD2 identical over 10 bases. The end of the DNA is better explained by TRBJ2-7, so the J call may be wrong. The CDR3 length is 15 residues. Germline V lookup: CDR1 SEHNR, CDR2 FQNEAQ (reference sequence). CDR3: CASSPLAGAGYEQYF. The CDR3 DNA follows: TGTGCCAGCAGCCCCCTAGCGGGGGCCGGCTACGAGCAGTACTTC.

The J gene is TRBJ2-5, the V gene TRBV2, with D perhaps TRBD2 (6 bases). TRBJ2-7 explains the end of the DNA better; the J call may be wrong. CDR3 length: 16 amino acids. The germline CDR1 and CDR2 sequences are SNHLY and FYNNEI. CDR3 nucleotides: TGTGCCAGCAGTGAAGGAGGAGGGGCGCGTCTCTACGAGCAGTACTTC. It specifies CASSEGGGARLYEQYF.

The chain employs TRBV19 and TRBJ1-4, with 7 bases that match TRBD1. Germline V gene sequence: CDR1 LNHDA, CDR2 SQIVND (reference sequence). This CDR3 comprises 13 residues. V lost 6 bases, J lost 12 bases, and 10 bases stayed unmatched. Written as DNA, the CDR3 is TGTGCCAGTAGGAAATCAACAGGGGCGGAACTGTTTTTT. Its protein is CASRKSTGAELFF.

This chain uses TRBV2 with TRBJ2-2; 7 nucleotides align to TRBD1. Germline loops: CDR1 SNHLY, CDR2 FYNNEI. V dropped 8 bases and J dropped 2; count of bases not matched to a gene: 14. The CDR3 spans 17 residues. The CDR3 is CASDRDRNTNNTGELFF. Written as DNA, the CDR3 is TGTGCCAGCGACCGGGACAGAAATACTAACAACACCGGGGAGCTGTTTTTT. Full variable domain (outside the CDR3, taken from reference TRBV2 and TRBJ2-2): EPEVTQTPSHQVTQMGQEVILRCVPISNHLYFYWYRQILGQKVEFLVSFYNNEISEKSEIFDDQFSVERPDGSNFTLKIRSTKLEDSAMYFCASDRDRNTNNTGELFFGEGSRLTVL.

V is TRBV12-2 and J is TRBJ2-1; the listed D gene, TRBD2, was not tested against the DNA. TRBV12-2 is designated a pseudogene. This CDR3 is built from 18 residues. CDR3 amino acids: CASRLAQRLAGGPGEQFF. The CDR3 DNA is TGTGCAAGTCGCTTAGCGCAGAGACTAGCGGGAGGGCCGGGGGAGCAGTTCTTC.

The V call is TRBV9, the J call TRBJ1-3; possible D gene TRBD1, 6 bases. The V end was cut by 4 bases, the J end by 2 bases, with 16 bases between. CDR1 is SGDLS and CDR2 is YYNGEE in the germline V gene. The CDR3 runs 16 residues. CDR3 amino acids: CASSSVHRDAGNTIYF. CDR3 in DNA: TGTGCCAGCAGCAGTGTTCACAGGGATGCTGGAAACACCATATATTTT. Full variable domain (outside the CDR3, taken from reference TRBV9 and TRBJ1-3): DSGVTQTPKHLITATGQRVTLRCSPRSGDLSVYWYQQSLDQGLQFLIQYYNGEERAKGNILERFSAQQFPDLHSELNLSSLELGDSALYFCASSSVHRDAGNTIYFGEGSWLTVV.

On this clone itself: Different DNA sequences within this sample yield the same CDR3. V and J are TRBV7-2 and TRBJ2-1; TRBD2 matches at 10 bases. The germline CDR1 and CDR2 sequences are SGHTA and FQGNSA. The CDR3 runs 18 residues. V lost 3 bases and J lost 3; bases outside the gene matches: 11. CDR3 region: CASSFLPFPSGSYNEQFF. The CDR3 DNA follows: TGTGCCAGCAGCTTTTTACCCTTCCCTAGCGGGAGCTACAATGAGCAGTTCTTC.

The V and J genes are TRBV6-6 and TRBJ1-1; TRBD1 might be the D (6 bases). The CDR3 runs to 11 residues. The ends were cut back, 6 bases at V and 10 bases at J, with 12 bases in the middle. Looked up from germline, CDR1 is MNHNY and CDR2 is SVGAGI (reference sequence). The CDR3 sequence: CASSDLRGAFF. The DNA for the CDR3 is TGTGCCAGCAGCGACCTCAGGGGAGCTTTCTTT.

This chain links TRBV5-1 with TRBJ2-3; TRBD2 matches at 8 bases. Per germline, CDR1 SGHRS and CDR2 YFSETQ. Germline trimming cut 2 bases from V and 5 bases from J; bases unmatched to any gene: 16. The CDR3 consists of 18 residues. This CDR3 is CASSFGTSRRRGIDTQYF. DNA of the CDR3: TGCGCCAGCAGCTTTGGGACTAGTCGCCGACGAGGGATAGATACGCAGTATTTT. Combining the CDR3 with reference TRBV5-1 and TRBJ2-3 gives the whole variable domain KAGVTQTPRYLIKTRGQQVTLSCSPISGHRSVSWYQQTPGQGLQFLFEYFSETQRNKGNFPGRFSGRQFSNSRSEMNVSTLELGDSALYLCASSFGTSRRRGIDTQYFGPGTRLTVL.

This chain's CDR3 is CASSVGLYNEQFF. DNA of the CDR3: TGCGCCAGCAGTGTGGGACTCTACAATGAGCAGTTCTTC. This rearrangement joins TRBV10-1 to TRBJ2-1; the D gene is possibly TRBD2 (6 bases). Germline loops: CDR1 WNHNN, CDR2 SYGVQD (reference sequence). V was pared by 4 bases and J by 3 bases, with 7 bases between. CDR3 size: 13 residues.

The chain couples TRBV5-6 to TRBJ1-2; 9 bases are a match to TRBD1. Germline V gives CDR1 SGHDT, CDR2 YYEEEE. This CDR3 contains 15 residues. After removal of 3 bases from V and 8 bases from J, the junction contained 11 bases not matched to a gene. The CDR3 protein is CASSSDRGPRGGYTF. In DNA, the CDR3 is TGTGCCAGCAGCTCGGACAGGGGTCCCCGAGGGGGCTACACCTTC.

The V gene is TRBV7-2, the J gene TRBJ2-1, with 14 bases lining up with TRBD2. V was clipped by 5 bases and J by 5 bases; unmatched bases: 8. Germline-derived CDR1 and CDR2 are SGHTA and FQGNSA. The CDR3 has 17 residues. The CDR3 bases are TGTGCCAGCAGCCCGCGGACTAGCGGGAGGTTTAACAATGAGCAGTTCTTC. Residues: CASSPRTSGRFNNEQFF. Full variable domain (missing parts from reference TRBV7-2 and TRBJ2-1): GAGVSQSPSNKVTEKGKDVELRCDPISGHTALYWYRQSLGQGLEFLIYFQGNSAPDKSGLPSDRFSAERTGGSVSTLTIQRTQQEDSAVYLCASSPRTSGRFNNEQFFGPGTRLTVL.

The chain uses TRBV5-1 and TRBJ1-2, with 7 bases identical to TRBD1. This CDR3 spans 14 amino acids. Looked up from germline, CDR1 is SGHRS and CDR2 is YFSETQ. Trimming removed 9 bases from V and 4 bases from J; junction bases left unmatched: 12. The CDR3 bases are TGCGCCACCCGACAGGGCCCGACAAGCTATGGCTACACCTTC. It translates to CATRQGPTSYGYTF.

The CDR3 reads CASSLSGGSNYGYTF. Here the CDR3 DNA reads TGTGCCAGCAGCCTCTCAGGGGGTTCTAACTATGGCTACACCTTC. This chain links TRBV9 with TRBJ1-2; 7 bases are shared with TRBD1. After removal of 4 bases from V and 0 bases from J, the junction contained 6 bases not matched to a gene. The CDR3 length is 15 residues. Germline V lookup: CDR1 SGDLS, CDR2 YYNGEE.

The chain has TRBV7-3 and TRBJ2-1; D may be TRBD1 (7 bases). Trimming stripped 4 bases from V and 2 bases from J, with 15 bases between. This CDR3 region has 16 residues. Germline V gene lookup returns CDR1 SGHTA and CDR2 FQGTGA. This chain's CDR3 is CASSSNRGGTYNEQFF. The CDR3 DNA reads as TGTGCCAGCAGCTCGAACAGGGGCGGGACCTACAATGAGCAGTTCTTC.

This chain links TRBV14 with TRBJ2-5, with D uncertain. The DNA end lines up better with TRBJ2-7; the J call may be wrong. The CDR3 length is 15 residues. Germline CDR1 SGHDN, CDR2 FVKESK. The DNA for the CDR3 is TGTGCCAGCAGTCATCTGTACGACAAGTCCTACGAGCAGTACTTC. It encodes CASSHLYDKSYEQYF.

The V gene is TRBV12-2, the J gene TRBJ2-5; the table names TRBD2, a call not compared with the DNA. TRBV12-2 is a known pseudogene. This CDR3 spans 16 amino acids. The CDR3 DNA is TGTGCAAGTCGCCGTAATACTAGCCCCTCTACCAAGACCCAGTACTTC. Encoded protein: CASRRNTSPSTKTQYF.

This chain uses TRBV7-9 with TRBJ2-1; maybe TRBD2 (6 bases). In germline, CDR1 is SEHNR, CDR2 FQNEAQ (reference sequence). Trimming pared 5 bases from V and 14 bases from J, leaving 19 bases between. This CDR3 spans 13 amino acids. The CDR3 loop is CASSPGTSWGEFF. CDR3 DNA sequence: TGTGCCAGCAGCCCAGGGACCAGCTGGGGGGAGTTCTTC.